The 8 T cell receptor beta chains reported below all come from one sample, sequenced in a study of blood T cell repertoires in COVID-19. The repertoire was sequenced with immunoSEQ multiplex PCR; TCRdb's copy has only in-frame clones and lacks some. Here the sample spans roughly 100,000 clones, approximately 91% being singletons. The specimen sequenced was peripheral blood. All receptors come from a woman in her seventies with acute or convalescent COVID-19.

The gene calls are TRBV7-9 and TRBJ2-5; 8 nucleotides agree with TRBD1. V was pared by 4 bases and J by 5 bases, with 3 bases of the junction left unmatched. Looked up from germline, CDR1 is SEHNR and CDR2 is FQNEAQ (reference sequence). The CDR3 spans 13 residues. In DNA form, the CDR3 reads TGTGCCAGCAGCTGGACAGGGACGGAGACCCAGTACTTC. Translated, it gives CASSWTGTETQYF.

The chain carries TRBV6-5 and TRBJ1-6; D is possibly TRBD1 (5 bases). This CDR3 is built from 15 residues. The V gene lost 2 bases and the J gene lost 8 bases, with 13 bases spanning the gap. From germline, CDR1 is MNHEY and CDR2 SVGAGI. The CDR3 loop reads CASSYRGLKDSPLHF. For the CDR3, the DNA is TGTGCCAGCAGTTACAGGGGCCTAAAGGATTCACCCCTCCACTTT.

This chain joins TRBV3-1 (or the pseudogene TRBV3-2) and TRBJ1-1; D is uncertain. The V end was cut by 1 base, the J end by 5 bases, with 5 bases between. CDR3 size: 12 residues. Per germline, CDR1 LGHDT and CDR2 YNNKEL (reference sequence). CDR3 residues: CASSQARTEAFF. CDR3 DNA: TGTGCCAGCAGCCAAGCCAGAACTGAAGCTTTCTTT.

This chain connects TRBV29-1 to TRBJ2-5, with TRBD1 as a possible D gene (7 bases). In germline, CDR1 is SQVTM, CDR2 ANQGSEA. V gave up 3 bases and J gave up 1 base, with 9 bases separating them. There are 13 residues in the CDR3. CDR3 sequence: CSVEEGAQETQYF. The CDR3 DNA is TGCAGCGTTGAGGAGGGGGCCCAAGAGACCCAGTACTTC.

The rearrangement joins TRBV24-1 to TRBJ1-4; TRBD1 matches at 7 bases. J lost 8 bases, V lost 4 bases, and 6 bases had no gene match. From germline, CDR1 is KGHDR and CDR2 SFDVKD. The CDR3 runs 14 residues. CDR3 nucleotides: TGTGCCACCAGTGACGACAGGGTACAGGAAAAACTGTTTTTT. Protein: CATSDDRVQEKLFF.

The chain uses TRBV11-2 and TRBJ2-3, with TRBD2 matching 13 bases. The CDR3 runs to 18 residues. With 4 bases clipped from V and 0 bases from J, the junction kept 7 bases outside the gene matches. The germline gives CDR1 SGHAT, CDR2 FQNNGV. CDR3 loop: CASSSRTSGGLSTDTQYF. CDR3 DNA: TGTGCCAGCAGCTCCCGGACTAGCGGGGGCTTAAGCACAGATACGCAGTATTTT.

This chain joins TRBV4-2 and TRBJ1-1; D unclear. Looked up from germline, CDR1 is LGHNA and CDR2 is YNFKEQ. The CDR3 loop spans 13 amino acids. V dropped 1 base and J dropped 6 bases, with 9 bases sitting between them. The CDR3 protein is CASSQVRTSEAFF. DNA of the CDR3: TGTGCCAGCAGCCAAGTGAGGACTTCTGAAGCTTTCTTT.

The genes are TRBV6-5 and TRBJ1-1, with a tentative D call TRBD1 (6 bases). Germline lookup yields CDR1 MNHEY and CDR2 SVGAGI. The V end lost 7 bases, the J end lost 0 bases, and 12 bases lay between the germline ends. The CDR3 is 14 amino acids. For the CDR3, the DNA is TGTGCCAGCAATTGGGGGCACCTGAACACTGAAGCTTTCTTT. This translates into CASNWGHLNTEAFF.